This T cell receptor (beta chain) was captured by sequencing in a study of early T cells in non-severe SARS-CoV-2 infection. At the level of the study: Sequencing of bulk RNA from unsorted whole blood was done, without chain pairing.

This clonotype showed up just a few times. Its antigen is as yet unknown. cDNA molecules, individually, were tagged with unique molecular identifiers. TCRdb itself ran the 5' RACE reads through MiXCR, one entry per CDR3 protein. The data contain some 120,000 distinct CDR3 sequences, 14% to 15% of them seen just once; the ten biggest clones take up 20% to 25%. This CDR3 is 15 amino acids long. Germline V gene sequence: CDR1 SGHTA, CDR2 FQGNSA. V gave up 5 bases and J gave up 4 bases, with 18 bases separating them. The study's findings and limits: Sequences matched to VDJdb favored anti-spike CD8 responses, while private and CD4 specificities were missed.

This clonotype was obtained from an adult who was a healthcare worker with PCR-confirmed SARS-CoV-2 infection or an uninfected control (not recorded which). V gene TRBV7-2 combines with J gene TRBJ2-7; D unclear. Material for sequencing was whole blood. CDR3 amino acids: CASSADPASTYEQYF. For the CDR3, the DNA is TGTGCCAGCAGCGCCGACCCCGCGAGTACGTACGAGCAGTACTTC.